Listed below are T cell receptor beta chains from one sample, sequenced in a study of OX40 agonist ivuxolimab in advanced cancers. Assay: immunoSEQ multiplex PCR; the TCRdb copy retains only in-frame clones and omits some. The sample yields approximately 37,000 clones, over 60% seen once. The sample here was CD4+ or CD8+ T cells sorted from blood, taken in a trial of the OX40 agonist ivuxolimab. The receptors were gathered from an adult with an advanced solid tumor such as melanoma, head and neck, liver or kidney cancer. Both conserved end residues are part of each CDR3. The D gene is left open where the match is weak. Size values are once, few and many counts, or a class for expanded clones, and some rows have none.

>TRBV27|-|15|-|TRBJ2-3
TGTGCCAGCAGTTTATATAGGGGGCGGGGAGATACGCAGTATTTT
CASSLYRGRGDTQYF
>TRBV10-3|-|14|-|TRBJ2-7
TGTGCCATCAGTGAAACGGAGGCGTCCTACGAGCAGTACTTC
CAISETEASYEQYF
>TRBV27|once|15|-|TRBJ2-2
TGTGCCAGCAGTTCGATCTTCGCGAACACCGGGGAGCTGTTTTTT
CASSSIFANTGELFF
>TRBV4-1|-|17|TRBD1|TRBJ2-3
TGCGCCAGCAGCCAACCCAGACCAACAGGGGGATACGATACGCAGTATTTT
CASSQPRPTGGYDTQYF
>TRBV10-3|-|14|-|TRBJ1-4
TGTGCCATCAGTGAATGGGGGTCTAATGAAAAACTGTTTTTT
CAISEWGSNEKLFF
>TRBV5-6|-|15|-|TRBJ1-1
TGTGCCAGCAGCACCCAGGGGTTCATGAACACTGAAGCTTTCTTT
CASSTQGFMNTEAFF
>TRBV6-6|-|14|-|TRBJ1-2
TGTGCCAGCAGTTACCCGGCAGGGAGCCATGGCTACACCTTC
CASSYPAGSHGYTF
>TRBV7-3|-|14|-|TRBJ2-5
TGTGCCAGCAGCCCAGGGGGAGGATTGGAGACCCAGTACTTC
CASSPGGGLETQYF
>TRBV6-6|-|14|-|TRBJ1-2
TGTGCCAGCAGTTCCCCGGGAGGGGCGGGAGGCTACACCTTC
CASSSPGGAGGYTF
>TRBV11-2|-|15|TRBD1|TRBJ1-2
TGTGCCAGCAGCTTAGTAGGGACAGGGAACTATGGCTACACCTTC
CASSLVGTGNYGYTF
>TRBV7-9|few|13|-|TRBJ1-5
TGTGCCAGCAGCTTAGCAAATAATCAGCCCCAGCATTTT
CASSLANNQPQHF
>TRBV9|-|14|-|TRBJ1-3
TGTGCCAGCAGCGTAGAAGGGATTGGAAACACCATATATTTT
CASSVEGIGNTIYF
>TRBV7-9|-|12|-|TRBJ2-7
TGTGCCAGCAGTCAGGGGACGGCCGAGCAGTACTTC
CASSQGTAEQYF
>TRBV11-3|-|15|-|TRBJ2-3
TGTGCCAGCAGCTTACATCCGACAAGGGAAGATACGCAGTATTTT
CASSLHPTREDTQYF
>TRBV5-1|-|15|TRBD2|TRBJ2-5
TGCGCCAGCAGCGTTTTCCTAGCGGGACAAGAGACCCAGTACTTC
CASSVFLAGQETQYF
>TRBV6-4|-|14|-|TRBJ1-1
TGTGCCAGCAGTGAGGGGCGGGGGGGCACTGAAGCTTTCTTT
CASSEGRGGTEAFF
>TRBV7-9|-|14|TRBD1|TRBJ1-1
TGTGCCAGCAGGGGTACAGGGGTGAACACTGAAGCTTTCTTT
CASRGTGVNTEAFF
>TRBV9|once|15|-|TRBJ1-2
TGTGCCAGCAGCCCTGGGGCAGTCTCTAACTATGGCTACACCTTC
CASSPGAVSNYGYTF
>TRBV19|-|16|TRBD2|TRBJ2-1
TGTGCCAGTGGGTCTCGTAGCGGGGGGGCCGGGAATGAGCAGTTCTTC
CASGSRSGGAGNEQFF
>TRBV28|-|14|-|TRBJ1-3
TGTGCCAGCAGTTTACCAGGGGCTGGAAACACCATATATTTT
CASSLPGAGNTIYF
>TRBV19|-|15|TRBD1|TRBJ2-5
TGTGCCAGTAGTATTCAGACGACAGGGATTAAGACCCAGTACTTC
CASSIQTTGIKTQYF
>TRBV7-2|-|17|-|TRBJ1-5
TGTGCCAGCAGCCTCCTGAGGCGGGAGTATAGCAATCAGCCCCAGCATTTT
CASSLLRREYSNQPQHF
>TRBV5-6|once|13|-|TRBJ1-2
TGTGCCAGCAGGCGACAGGTCCGGGATGGCTACACCTTC
CASRRQVRDGYTF
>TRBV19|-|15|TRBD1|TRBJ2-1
TGTGCCAGTAGTATTTCCGGACAGGGGGCGAATGAGCAGTTCTTC
CASSISGQGANEQFF
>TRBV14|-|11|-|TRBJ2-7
TGTGCCAGCAGCCAAGGATACGAGCAGTACTTC
CASSQGYEQYF